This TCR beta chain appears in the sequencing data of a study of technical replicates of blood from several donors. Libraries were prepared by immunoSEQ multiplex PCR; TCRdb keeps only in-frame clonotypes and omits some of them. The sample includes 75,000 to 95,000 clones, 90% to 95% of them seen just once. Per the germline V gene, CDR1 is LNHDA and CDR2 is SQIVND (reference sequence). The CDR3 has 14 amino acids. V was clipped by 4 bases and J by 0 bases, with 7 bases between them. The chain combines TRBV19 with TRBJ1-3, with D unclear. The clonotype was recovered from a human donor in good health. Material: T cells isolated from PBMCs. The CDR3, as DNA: TGTGCCAGTAGTAGTGGCAGCTCTGGAAACACCATATATTTT. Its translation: CASSSGSSGNTIYF. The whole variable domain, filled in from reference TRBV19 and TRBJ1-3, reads DGGITQSPKYLFRKEGQNVTLSCEQNLNHDAMYWYRQDPGQGLRLIYYSQIVNDFQKGDIAEGYSVSREKKESFPLTVTSAQKNPTAFYLCASSSGSSGNTIYFGEGSWLTVV.